Listed below are T cell receptor beta chains from one sample, sequenced in a study of sequential checkpoint blockade in melanoma. Measured with immunoSEQ multiplex PCR; TCRdb has only the in-frame clones, and not every one. The repertoire holds 15,000 to 20,000 clones, with under 60% as singletons. Specimen: CD8+ T cells sorted from blood (inferred from file names), collected from a patient given nivolumab and ipilimumab in sequence. These receptors were collected from a human donor with melanoma. Both conserved end residues are part of each CDR3. A D gene is named only where the DNA matches it firmly. Clone sizes are given selectively: once, few, many, or a class where the clone is expanded.

d_call j_call clone_size v_call cdr3_nt cdr3_aa
TRBD2 TRBJ2-2 once TRBV7-9 TGTGCCAGCAGCCACGGGACTAGCGGGAGGGCCGCGAACACCGGGGAGCTGTTTTTT CASSHGTSGRAANTGELFF
NA TRBJ2-2 few TRBV5-4 TGTGCCAGCAGCTTGGGGGGCGTAGGCACCGGGGAGCTGTTTTTT CASSLGGVGTGELFF
NA TRBJ2-2 NA TRBV7-9 TGTGCCAGCAGCGAAACGATTCAGGGTTGGACCGGGGAGCTGTTTTTT CASSETIQGWTGELFF
NA TRBJ1-5 NA TRBV6-5 TGTGCCAGCAGTGAACGGGGACTCGATCAGCCCCAGCATTTT CASSERGLDQPQHF
NA TRBJ2-7 NA TRBV28 TGTGCCAGCAGTCACATAACACGGGGATTCTTCTACGAGCAGTACTTC CASSHITRGFFYEQYF
TRBD1 TRBJ1-6 NA TRBV2 TGTGCCAGCAGTGATACGCTACAGGGGGGGAATTCACCCCTCCACTTT CASSDTLQGGNSPLHF
NA TRBJ2-1 NA TRBV6-5 TGTGCCAGCAGTTCCCCAGGAGAGCAGTTCTTC CASSSPGEQFF
TRBD2 TRBJ2-3 NA TRBV28 TGTGCCAGCAGCCCGGGACTAGCGGGGGGCGGGACAGATACGCAGTATTTT CASSPGLAGGGTDTQYF
NA TRBJ2-7 few TRBV4-1 TGTGCCAGCAGCCAAGATATGTCCAGGGGCTCCTACGAGCAGTACTTC CASSQDMSRGSYEQYF
NA TRBJ1-3 few TRBV9 TGTGCCAGCAGCGTAGTTGGGGCCCAACCCAGTAGCTCTGGAAACACCATATATTTT CASSVVGAQPSSSGNTIYF
TRBD1 TRBJ1-4 NA TRBV5-6 TGTGCCAGCAGGGAGCCCAGACAGGGTAATGAAAAACTGTTTTTT CASREPRQGNEKLFF
TRBD1 TRBJ2-3 NA TRBV6-1 TGTGCCAGCACCGTACAGGGGAGATGGACAGATACGCAGTATTTT CASTVQGRWTDTQYF
NA TRBJ2-2 few TRBV7-9 TGTGCCAGCAGCTTCGGGAGATCCTATACCGGGGAGCTGTTTTTT CASSFGRSYTGELFF
TRBD1 TRBJ1-6 NA TRBV7-9 TGTGCCAGCAGAGCCGGGACAGGGGATAATAATTCACCCCTCCACTTT CASRAGTGDNNSPLHF
TRBD1 TRBJ1-6 NA TRBV28 TGTGCCAGTGGGACAGCGCTCAATTCCCCCCTCCCCTTT CASGTALNSPLPF
NA TRBJ1-1 few TRBV30 TGTGCCTGGTCGGGACTGCTCGGAGCTTTCTTT CAWSGLLGAFF